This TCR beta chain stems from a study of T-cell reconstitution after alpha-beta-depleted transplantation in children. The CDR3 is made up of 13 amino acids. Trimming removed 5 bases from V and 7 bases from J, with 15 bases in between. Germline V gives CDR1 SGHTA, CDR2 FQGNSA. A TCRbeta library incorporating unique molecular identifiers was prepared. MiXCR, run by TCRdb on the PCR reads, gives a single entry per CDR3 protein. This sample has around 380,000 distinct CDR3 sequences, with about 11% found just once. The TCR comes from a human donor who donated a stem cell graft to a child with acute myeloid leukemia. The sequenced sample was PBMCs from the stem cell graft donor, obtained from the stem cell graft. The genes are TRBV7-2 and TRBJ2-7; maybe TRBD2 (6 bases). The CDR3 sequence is CASSRGTSGEQYF. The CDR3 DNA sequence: TGTGCCAGCAGCCGCGGGACTTCGGGGGAGCAGTACTTC. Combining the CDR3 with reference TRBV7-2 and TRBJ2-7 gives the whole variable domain GAGVSQSPSNKVTEKGKDVELRCDPISGHTALYWYRQSLGQGLEFLIYFQGNSAPDKSGLPSDRFSAERTGGSVSTLTIQRTQQEDSAVYLCASSRGTSGEQYFGPGTRLTVT.